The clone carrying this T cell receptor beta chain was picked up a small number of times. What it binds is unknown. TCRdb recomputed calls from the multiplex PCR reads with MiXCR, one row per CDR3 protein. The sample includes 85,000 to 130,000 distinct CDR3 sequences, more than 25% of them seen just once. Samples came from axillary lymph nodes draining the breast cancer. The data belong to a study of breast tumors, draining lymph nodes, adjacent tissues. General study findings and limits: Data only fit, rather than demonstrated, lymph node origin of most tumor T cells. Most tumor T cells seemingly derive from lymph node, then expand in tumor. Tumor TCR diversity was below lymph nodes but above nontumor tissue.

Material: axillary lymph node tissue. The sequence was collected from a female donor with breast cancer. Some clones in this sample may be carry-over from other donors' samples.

CDR3 sequence reads: CASSLMAGANTEAFF. The CDR3 DNA sequence: TGTGCCAGCAGTTTAATGGCGGGGGCGAACACTGAAGCTTTCTTT. This chain uses TRBV27 with TRBJ1-1, with D possibly being TRBD1 (6 bases). Trimming stripped 2 bases from V and 1 base from J, with 11 bases between. The CDR3 spans 15 residues. Germline CDR1 reads MNHEY; CDR2 reads SMNVEV (reference sequence).